This T cell receptor (beta chain) was documented in a study of blood T cells in healthy people across ages. Of note for this clonotype: Its cognate antigen is unknown.

Each donor gave roughly 9.2 milliliters of peripheral blood. Study-level findings and limits: The recorded TCR beta diversity per million T cells decreased in a roughly linear manner with age. It was the long-lived donors that had more naive CD4+ cells and higher diversity than aged donors.

Primers used in a second PCR of roughly 6 to 12 cycles were a sample-barcoded 5' primer and a J-beta primer mix. Each TCR beta cDNA got a 12-nucleotide random molecular identifier. TCRdb used MiXCR to reprocess the 5' RACE reads, holding one entry per CDR3 protein. The sample gives some 1.5 million distinct CDR3 sequences, 28% of which show up once; 7.7% is in the top ten. V shed 4 bases and J shed 4 bases, with 9 bases lying between them. The CDR3 covers 12 residues. Germline loops: CDR1 SQVTM, CDR2 ANQGSEA. The rearrangement joins TRBV29-1 to TRBJ2-3, with D possibly being TRBD1 (5 bases). Sequencing input: blood. The sequence was collected from a woman aged 25 to 39 in good health. The CDR3 nucleotides read TGCAGCGTTGGAAGGGGCGCAGATACGCAGTATTTT. Amino acids: CSVGRGADTQYF.